Following are 2 T cell receptor beta chains from one sample sequenced in a study of CD8+CD57+ T cells in acquired aplastic anemia. For CDR3 and TCR beta VDJ profiling, genomic DNA was the template used. TCRdb ran MiXCR on the reads and lists one entry per CDR3 protein. In the table there are roughly 190,000 distinct CDR3 sequences, 40% to 55% of which are singletons. Previously, flow cytometry had revealed CD8+CD57+ cell expansion in the patients chosen for sequencing. Sequencing was performed on sorted CD4+, CD8+, or CD8+CD57+ T cells (not recorded which) from PBMCs. The receptors come from a human donor with aplastic anemia.

This clonotype was picked up a small number of times. The chain recombines TRBV25-1 with TRBJ2-7; D is perhaps TRBD2 (6 bases). This CDR3 region has 15 residues. Germline-derived CDR1 and CDR2 are MGHDK and SYGVNS. Trimming removed 8 bases at V and 2 bases at J, with 19 bases between. CDR3 DNA sequence: TGTGCCAGCGTTGCGGGGACGGTGGGCGCCTACGAGCAGTACTTC. Protein sequence: CASVAGTVGAYEQYF.

Details on this clonotype: A clone one base away is much larger, so this may be a read error. This chain links TRBV19 with TRBJ2-1; 8 bases align to TRBD2. CDR1 and CDR2 from the germline V gene are LNHDA and SQIVND (reference sequence). Germline trimming cut 1 base from V and 7 bases from J; bases unmatched to any gene: 9. The CDR3 is 16 amino acids. The CDR3 loop is CASSIAAGGRRNEQFF. DNA for the CDR3: TGTGCCAGTAGTATAGCCGCGGGAGGCCGGAGGAATGAGCAGTTCTTC.